Below, 31 T cell receptor beta chains from the same sample are listed, as sequenced in a study of blood T cell repertoires in COVID-19 (dated by TCRdb to between 2020 and 2021). Library preparation was by the immunoSEQ multiplex PCR assay. The table was pulled from immuneACCESS by TCRdb, which kept in-frame rearrangements only. Such tables lose some clones; where checked, under half of the loss comes from unresolved V genes, and the rest has no known cause. The sample contains some 42,000 clones, 77% of them found a single time. Clones ranked in the top ten supply 25% to 30% of the sample. The specimen was peripheral blood. These receptor sequences come from a woman in her sixties or seventies with acute or convalescent COVID-19.

Here the CDR3 DNA reads TGTGCCAGTAGTATCCCGGAGGGAAACACCATATATTTT. It codes for CASSIPEGNTIYF. The J gene is TRBJ1-3, the V gene TRBV19; no clear D. V gave up 3 bases and J gave up 4 bases, with 7 bases separating them. This CDR3 has 13 residues. Germline V gives CDR1 LNHDA, CDR2 SQIVND (reference sequence).

The CDR3 reads CATRPPGDTNEQYF. As DNA, the CDR3 is TGTGCCACCAGGCCCCCAGGGGATACCAACGAGCAGTACTTC. This chain connects TRBV24-1 to TRBJ2-7; TRBD1 is a possible D gene (6 bases). The V gene lost 7 bases and the J gene lost 5 bases, with 17 bases spanning the gap. CDR3 length: 14 amino acids. Germline V gene lookup returns CDR1 KGHDR and CDR2 SFDVKD.

This rearrangement joins TRBV5-5 to TRBJ2-7, with TRBD2 matching over 10 bases. This CDR3 is 15 amino acids long. V shed 1 base, J shed 4 bases, and the junction held 5 bases outside the gene matches. CDR1 and CDR2 from the germline V gene are SGHKS and YYEKEE (reference sequence). CDR3 DNA sequence: TGTGCCAGCAGCTTGTCGGCTAGCGGGAGATACGAGCAGTACTTC. Its protein product is CASSLSASGRYEQYF.

V is TRBV29-1 and J is TRBJ1-3, with D possibly TRBD1 on 6 matching bases. V was pared by 5 bases and J by 3 bases, with 8 bases between. The CDR3 covers 12 residues. Germline CDR1 SQVTM, CDR2 ANQGSEA. This CDR3 is CSVSGDGNTIYF. The DNA for the CDR3 is TGCAGCGTTTCAGGGGATGGAAACACCATATATTTT.

The chain combines TRBV3-1 (or the pseudogene TRBV3-2) with TRBJ1-1; D is unresolved. The CDR3 is 13 residues long. Germline-derived CDR1 and CDR2 are LGHDT and YNNKEL (reference sequence). Trimming cost V 3 bases and J 8 bases, with 13 bases left between them. Here the CDR3 DNA reads TGTGCCAGCAGCCATGGTGAGAGAGAAGAAGCTTTCTTT. Translating it yields CASSHGEREEAFF.

V usage is TRBV11-3 and J usage is TRBJ1-1; 7 nucleotides align to TRBD1. Germline CDR1 reads SGHNT; CDR2 reads YENEEA. Trimming at V came to 0 bases and at J to 2 bases, leaving 3 bases not matched to a gene. The CDR3 consists of 15 residues. The CDR3 sequence is CASSLESGGNTEAFF. The CDR3 DNA reads as TGTGCCAGCAGCTTAGAATCAGGGGGTAACACTGAAGCTTTCTTT. The full variable domain, in which reference TRBV11-3 and TRBJ1-1 provide the parts outside the CDR3, is EAGVVQSPRYKIIEKKQPVAFWCNPISGHNTLYWYLQNLGQGPELLIRYENEEAVDDSQLPKDRFSAERLKGVDSTLKIQPAELGDSAVYLCASSLESGGNTEAFFGQGTRLTVV.

This chain joins TRBV10-1 and TRBJ2-1; 11 positions match TRBD2. After removal of 8 bases from V and 0 bases from J, the junction contained 12 bases not matched to a gene. Germline V lookup: CDR1 WNHNN, CDR2 SYGVQD (reference sequence). The length of the CDR3 is 18 residues. In DNA form, the CDR3 reads TGCGCCAGCTCCAGACTAGCGGGGCGTTCAAGCTCCTACAATGAGCAGTTCTTC. This translates into CASSRLAGRSSSYNEQFF.

V is TRBV5-4 and J is TRBJ2-7, with 7 bases fitting TRBD1. Germline CDR1 and CDR2: SGHNT and YYREEE (reference sequence). V was clipped by 4 bases and J by 4 bases; unmatched bases: 11. The CDR3 is 15 amino acids. CDR3 sequence reads: CASSKQGSGLYEQYF. CDR3 in DNA: TGTGCCAGCAGCAAACAGGGGTCGGGTCTGTACGAGCAGTACTTC. Based on the CDR3 plus reference TRBV5-4 and TRBJ2-7, the full variable domain is ETGVTQSPTHLIKTRGQQVTLRCSSQSGHNTVSWYQQALGQGPQFIFQYYREEENGRGNFPPRFSGLQFPNYSSELNVNALELDDSALYLCASSKQGSGLYEQYFGPGTRLTVT.

The chain joins TRBV18 to TRBJ2-4, with a possible D match to TRBD1 (6 bases). Trimming removed 2 bases from V and 8 bases from J, with 16 bases in between. Germline CDR1 and CDR2: KGHSH and LQKENI. This CDR3 comprises 15 residues. The CDR3 DNA follows: TGTGCCAGCTCACCAACGCAGGGGCCCCAGGACATTCAGTACTTC. Translated: CASSPTQGPQDIQYF. Combining the CDR3 with reference TRBV18 and TRBJ2-4 gives the whole variable domain NAGVMQNPRHLVRRRGQEARLRCSPMKGHSHVYWYRQLPEEGLKFMVYLQKENIIDESGMPKERFSAEFPKEGPSILRIQQVVRGDSAAYFCASSPTQGPQDIQYFGAGTRLSVL.

This rearrangement joins TRBV5-1 to TRBJ2-7; the D is unclear. Per the germline V gene, CDR1 is SGHRS and CDR2 is YFSETQ. This CDR3 is built from 13 residues. Between the trimmed V and J ends, which lost 0 bases and 2 bases, there was a span of 6 bases. The CDR3 region has the DNA TGCGCCAGCAGCTTGGAGCTAGCCTACGAGCAGTACTTC. Amino acids: CASSLELAYEQYF. The full variable domain, its missing parts supplied by reference TRBV5-1 and TRBJ2-7, is KAGVTQTPRYLIKTRGQQVTLSCSPISGHRSVSWYQQTPGQGLQFLFEYFSETQRNKGNFPGRFSGRQFSNSRSEMNVSTLELGDSALYLCASSLELAYEQYFGPGTRLTVT.

The genes are TRBV10-3 and TRBJ1-5; maybe TRBD1 (5 bases). The CDR3 is made up of 15 amino acids. Trimming took 0 bases from V and 8 from J, leaving 14 bases between them. Germline CDR1 is ENHRY and CDR2 is SYGVKD. CDR3 residues: CAISESRQPTEPQHF. The CDR3, as DNA: TGTGCCATCAGTGAGTCCCGACAGCCCACTGAGCCCCAGCATTTT.

This sequence joins TRBV6-1 and TRBJ1-5; D call uncertain. Trimming removed 0 bases at V and 0 bases at J, with 6 bases between. CDR3 size: 15 residues. Germline V gives CDR1 MNHNS, CDR2 SASEGT. The CDR3 DNA reads as TGTGCCAGCAGTGAAGCCGAGGGTAGCAATCAGCCCCAGCATTTT. Translation: CASSEAEGSNQPQHF.

The chain's CDR3 is CASEQGWLAGELFF. CDR3 sequence (DNA): TGTGCCAGTGAGCAGGGATGGCTCGCCGGGGAGCTGTTTTTT. This chain connects TRBV19 to TRBJ2-2, with a tentative D call TRBD1 (5 bases). The CDR3 is 14 residues long. The V gene lost 8 bases and the J gene lost 6 bases, with 16 bases spanning the gap. Germline-derived CDR1 and CDR2 are LNHDA and SQIVND (reference sequence).

This clone was picked up a small number of times. V and J are TRBV19 and TRBJ1-1, with 8 bases lining up with TRBD1. V shed 4 bases and J 5 bases; nucleotides not matched to a gene: 9. This CDR3 is built from 15 residues. Germline lookup yields CDR1 LNHDA and CDR2 SQIVND (reference sequence). For the CDR3, the DNA is TGTGCCAGTAGTACTAACCCGGACAGGGTGACTGAAGCTTTCTTT. It specifies CASSTNPDRVTEAFF.

The J gene is TRBJ1-1, the V gene TRBV7-9; possible D gene TRBD1, 6 bases. Germline V CDR1 and CDR2: SEHNR, FQNEAQ (reference sequence). V lost 4 bases to trimming and J lost 4 bases, with 7 bases between them. The CDR3 covers 12 residues. CDR3 nucleotides: TGTGCCAGCAGCTGGGGGCCCACTGAAGCTTTCTTT. Its translation is CASSWGPTEAFF.

The chain employs TRBV2 and TRBJ2-3; 11 positions agree with TRBD1. There are 15 residues in the CDR3. Germline V gives CDR1 SNHLY, CDR2 FYNNEI. Trimming removed 6 bases from V and 4 bases from J; junction bases left unmatched: 6. CDR3: CASRRDRGVADTQYF. CDR3 sequence (DNA): TGTGCCAGCAGACGGGACAGGGGGGTTGCAGATACGCAGTATTTT.

The chain recombines TRBV6-2 or TRBV6-3 with TRBJ2-4; 8 bases align to TRBD2. Germline CDR1 reads MNHEY; CDR2 reads SVGEGT. The CDR3 extends over 18 amino acids. Trimming cost V 2 bases and J 0 bases; bases outside gene matches: 9. The CDR3 is CASSYEAGGVLAKNIQYF. In nucleotides, the CDR3 is TGTGCCAGCAGTTACGAGGCGGGGGGTGTACTAGCCAAAAACATTCAGTACTTC.

The genes are TRBV9 and TRBJ2-2; no definite D call. This CDR3 is 14 amino acids long. Trimming left V 0 bases short and J 0 bases short, with 3 bases between. Germline CDR1 reads SGDLS; CDR2 reads YYNGEE. The CDR3 sequence: CASSVGPNTGELFF. CDR3 nucleotide sequence: TGTGCCAGCAGCGTAGGGCCGAACACCGGGGAGCTGTTTTTT. Together with reference TRBV9 and TRBJ2-2, the CDR3 gives the full variable domain: DSGVTQTPKHLITATGQRVTLRCSPRSGDLSVYWYQQSLDQGLQFLIQYYNGEERAKGNILERFSAQQFPDLHSELNLSSLELGDSALYFCASSVGPNTGELFFGEGSRLTVL.

The chain couples TRBV5-1 to TRBJ1-2, with 11 bases matching TRBD1. Germline loops: CDR1 SGHRS, CDR2 YFSETQ. CDR3 size: 15 residues. Losses at the gene ends were 0 bases for V and 4 bases for J; bases not matched to a gene: 2. CDR3 DNA sequence: TGCGCCAGCAGCTTGGTTGGACAGGGGGCCTATGGCTACACCTTC. The encoded protein is CASSLVGQGAYGYTF. Full variable domain (rest looked up from reference TRBV5-1 and TRBJ1-2): KAGVTQTPRYLIKTRGQQVTLSCSPISGHRSVSWYQQTPGQGLQFLFEYFSETQRNKGNFPGRFSGRQFSNSRSEMNVSTLELGDSALYLCASSLVGQGAYGYTFGSGTRLTVV.

The chain carries TRBV7-2 and TRBJ1-4; TRBD1 aligns across 10 bases. The ends lost 5 bases at V and 7 bases at J; junction bases unmatched: 7. This CDR3 is built from 15 residues. Germline V gives CDR1 SGHTA, CDR2 FQGNSA. The CDR3 loop reads CASSATGTGVEKLFF. CDR3 nucleotide sequence: TGTGCCAGCAGCGCTACCGGGACAGGGGTTGAAAAACTGTTTTTT.

This chain uses TRBV29-1 with TRBJ2-3, with 13 bases identical to TRBD2. V shed 1 base and J 1 base; nucleotides not matched to a gene: 8. CDR1 and CDR2 from the germline V gene are SQVTM and ANQGSEA. CDR3 length: 18 residues. CDR3 nucleotide sequence: TGCAGCGTTGAAGCAACTAGCGGGAGGGACCTAGGCACAGATACGCAGTATTTT. Translating gives CSVEATSGRDLGTDTQYF.

This chain joins TRBV28 and TRBJ1-6; 8 bases map to TRBD1. The CDR3 is 14 residues long. CDR1 is MDHEN and CDR2 is SYDVKM in the germline V gene. V was clipped by 7 bases and J by 10 bases; unmatched bases: 9. CDR3 in DNA: TGTGCCAGCATTTCGTCAGGGGGCGGATCACCCCTCCACTTT. Protein: CASISSGGGSPLHF.

The chain carries TRBV7-8 and TRBJ1-4; tentatively, D is TRBD1 (6 bases). The CDR3 contains 16 residues. Germline lookup yields CDR1 SGHVS and CDR2 FQNEAQ. Trimming took 5 bases from V and 3 from J, leaving 16 bases between them. The CDR3 protein is CASSLRPRGSNEKLFF. In DNA form, the CDR3 reads TGTGCCAGCAGCCTCCGGCCCAGGGGATCTAATGAAAAACTGTTTTTT.

The sample holds one count of this clone. The chain employs TRBV7-3 and TRBJ1-6; D not resolved. With 5 bases removed from V and 7 bases from J, the gap between germline ends came to 9 bases. This CDR3 is built from 13 residues. CDR1 is SGHTA, CDR2 FQGTGA, per germline. This CDR3 reads CASSLSQNSPLHF. The CDR3 DNA reads as TGTGCCAGCAGCCTAAGCCAGAATTCACCCCTCCACTTT.

The CDR3 DNA follows: TGTGCCAGCAGCCCGGGGGGGCAGGGCACTGAAGCTTTCTTT. The encoded protein is CASSPGGQGTEAFF. The gene calls are TRBV7-9 and TRBJ1-1; a possible D gene is TRBD1 (6 bases). This CDR3 region has 14 residues. V was trimmed by 5 bases and J by 4 bases, leaving 14 bases between them. CDR1 is SEHNR and CDR2 is FQNEAQ in the germline V gene (reference sequence).

This rearrangement joins TRBV9 to TRBJ2-7; weak D call: TRBD2 (5 bases). Trimming shortened V by 0 bases and J by 4 bases, and 14 bases separated the two germline ends. Germline CDR1 is SGDLS and CDR2 is YYNGEE. The CDR3 has 15 residues. Here the CDR3 DNA reads TGTGCCAGCAGCGTAGAAGGAGGCCGAGGGTACGAGCAGTACTTC. Translated, it gives CASSVEGGRGYEQYF. The variable domain in full, completed from reference TRBV9 and TRBJ2-7, reads DSGVTQTPKHLITATGQRVTLRCSPRSGDLSVYWYQQSLDQGLQFLIQYYNGEERAKGNILERFSAQQFPDLHSELNLSSLELGDSALYFCASSVEGGRGYEQYFGPGTRLTVT.

The rearrangement joins TRBV28 to TRBJ1-6; TRBD1 aligns across 7 bases. Germline assignment: CDR1 MDHEN and CDR2 SYDVKM. CDR3 length equals 15 residues. Trimming at V came to 6 bases and at J to 3 bases, leaving 5 bases not matched to a gene. The CDR3 DNA sequence: TGTGCCAGCAGGGAAGACAGGGACTATAATTCACCCCTCCACTTT. Its translation: CASREDRDYNSPLHF.

J is TRBJ2-3 and V is TRBV14; 13 bases match TRBD2. The germline V gene has CDR1 SGHDN and CDR2 FVKESK. The CDR3 runs 17 residues. J was trimmed by 3 bases and V by 4 bases; bases with no gene match: 7. CDR3 nucleotides: TGTGCCAGCAGCCTTTGGACTAGCGGGAGTGGTACAGATACGCAGTATTTT. Its protein product is CASSLWTSGSGTDTQYF.

The chain links TRBV2 to TRBJ2-7; the D gene is possibly TRBD2 (6 bases). This CDR3 spans 13 amino acids. Germline-derived CDR1 and CDR2 are SNHLY and FYNNEI. V lost 10 bases and J lost 3, with 16 bases in between. CDR3 amino acids: CATVTRPDYEQYF. In DNA form, the CDR3 reads TGTGCCACAGTGACTAGGCCCGACTACGAGCAGTACTTC.

A few counts support this clone. The rearrangement joins TRBV19 to TRBJ1-3; 7 nucleotides agree with TRBD1. There are 15 residues in the CDR3. CDR1 is LNHDA and CDR2 is SQIVND in the germline V gene (reference sequence). V was clipped by 5 bases and J by 5 bases; unmatched bases: 9. CDR3 in DNA: TGTGCCAGTAGTCCTCGACAGGGTCCGAGAAACACCATATATTTT. Translating it yields CASSPRQGPRNTIYF.

This chain uses TRBV6-5 with TRBJ1-3, with D tentatively TRBD1 (6 bases). V was pared by 0 bases and J by 1 base, with 7 bases between. The CDR3 runs to 15 residues. Germline CDR1 MNHEY, CDR2 SVGAGI. In DNA, the CDR3 is TGTGCCAGCAGTTACTCAGGGGGATCTGGAAACACCATATATTTT. Residues: CASSYSGGSGNTIYF.